The entry that follows covers one T cell receptor (beta chain) sequence. Antigen: not known. This entry belongs to a study of post-analysis software for immune sequencing data. Study-level background: Relapsing-remitting, secondary progressive and progressive-relapsing multiple sclerosis courses were included.

cDNA libraries of TCR beta carried unique molecular identifiers. The yield from roughly 1 to 10 million T cells was 500,000 or so cDNA molecules in total. TCRdb re-called the PCR reads through MiXCR, storing one row per CDR3 protein. The repertoire has under 200,000 distinct CDR3 sequences, 29% of them found once; the top ten carry around 3.7%. Study-wide points: When patients were compared with controls, roughly five TRBV segments were more frequent, TRBV5-6, TRBV5-1 and TRBV20-1 among them. Controls had significantly higher normalized Chao1 diversity than multiple sclerosis patients. Samples sharing a preparation batch grouped tightly together when assessed by F measure.

Trimming left V 0 bases short and J 4 bases short, with 24 bases between. CDR1 and CDR2 (germline): SGHTA, FQGNSA. The CDR3 is 19 residues long. The gene calls are TRBV7-2 and TRBJ1-1, with D possibly TRBD1 on 5 matching bases. The receptor was derived from a girl under 18 with multiple sclerosis. Sequenced input: blood. The CDR3 protein is CASSLALRGGRAGSTEAFF. CDR3 nucleotide sequence: TGTGCCAGCAGCTTAGCGCTTCGGGGCGGCAGGGCGGGTAGCACTGAAGCTTTCTTT.